This TCR beta chain was profiled in a study of CD8 T cells in Susac syndrome (dated by TCRdb to the late 2010s). A note on the overall study: The study used repertoire sequencing to test whether antigen drove CD8+ T cell activation and differentiation in Susac syndrome. CD8+ T cell repertoire clonality was compared between about a dozen healthy donors, some 14 Susac syndrome patients and 15 multiple sclerosis patients.

RNA was extracted with the RNeasy kit and about 0.5 to 1 ug was reverse transcribed using random hexamers. The immunoSEQ multiplex PCR assay, which covers 54 Vbeta and 13 Jbeta segments, was used to amplify TCR beta CDR3 regions. To correct PCR amplification bias, a synthetic template baseline was used for both primer optimization and computational correction. The original pipeline was this. Only productive sequences were kept, with reads annotated to V, D and J genes according to IMGT and analyzed in immunoSEQ Analyzer. Clonality was computed as one minus Shannon entropy normalized by log2 of the number of productive unique sequences. Public and private clones were assessed among the 100 most prevalent clones of each patient and control. Susac-specific clones were defined as absent from healthy and MS cohorts, approximately 1,000 published viral clones and other ImmuneACCESS disease sequences. The public reads were quality trimmed at Q25 with fastp and then assembled into clones with MiXCR by TCRdb, keeping productive beta chains. Here each entry gathers all rows of one CDR3 protein and keeps the most common genes and DNA. The V and J calls follow TCRdb's processing rather than the paper's. Within this sample are some 120,000 distinct CDR3 sequences, with approximately 93% of them counted one time only. The ten largest clones take up roughly 0.31% of the sample.

As concerns this clonotype: Its antigen remains unidentified. Base qualities are not provided; no much larger clone lies one nucleotide away.

Inclusive of the bounding cysteine and phenylalanine, the CDR3 is 11 residues long. The DNA shown is the 33-base CDR3, in frame from base 1. Trimming costs V 7 bases and J 9 bases, and their ends lie 11 bases apart. The germline V gene sets CDR1 to SGHRS and CDR2 to YFSETQ. What the study reported, not specific to this receptor: The study acknowledged that relatively few individuals were included in the TCR sequencing and HLA analysis.

High-throughput TCR beta sequencing profiled peripheral blood CD8+ and CD4+ T cells from healthy donors, Susac syndrome patients and multiple sclerosis patients. Multiple sclerosis controls were treatment-naive patients with stable or active relapsing-remitting disease fulfilling revised McDonald criteria. Bulk CD8+ and CD4+ T cells were purified by magnetic negative isolation, while CD8+ TEMRA cells were enriched using FACS. Blood was collected in EDTA tubes and processed within 24 hours, with PBMCs isolated through density gradient centrifugation. PBMCs destined for TCR sequencing were cryopreserved in liquid nitrogen and later thawed in a 37 °C water bath. Purity of sorted or isolated CD4+, CD8+ and CD8+ TEMRA cells was at least 90%.

The sample comprised CD8+ T cells from PBMCs. The TCR was taken from a human donor with multiple sclerosis. Recombination joined TRBV5-1 with TRBJ2-1, and possibly TRBD1, on 5 matching bases. The CDR3 here reads CASALGPEQFF. The DNA reads TGCGCCAGCGCCCTGGGGCCTGAGCAGTTCTTC. When the CDR3 is completed using the reference TRBV5-1 and TRBJ2-1 genes on either side, the full variable domain is KAGVTQTPRYLIKTRGQQVTLSCSPISGHRSVSWYQQTPGQGLQFLFEYFSETQRNKGNFPGRFSGRQFSNSRSEMNVSTLELGDSALYLCASALGPEQFFGPGTRLTVL.